This TCR beta chain stems from a study of CD8 T cells in ankylosing spondylitis. This clonotype has ten or more counts. Its antigen is unidentified. TCRdb used MiXCR to reprocess the 5' RACE reads, holding one entry per CDR3 protein. Of about 140,000 distinct CDR3 sequences listed, roughly 8.8% were seen once; the top ten hold 6% to 8%. Whole-study results and caveats: The study looked at matched synovial fluid samples from ankylosing spondylitis patients. Disease-linked clones were reported to be significantly enriched there. Disease-linked clones bore a CD8+ phenotype, appearing relatively rarely in peripheral blood. A motif in TCR beta, a set of several highly homologous variants, appeared characteristic of ankylosing spondylitis blood.

The sample was synovial fluid, either unsorted or a sorted T cell fraction (not recorded which). The clonotype was recovered from a male donor with ankylosing spondylitis.

The chain's CDR3 is CSYGPGWYEQYF. CDR3 nucleotides: TGCAGCTACGGTCCTGGGTGGTACGAGCAGTACTTC. The V call is TRBV29-1, the J call TRBJ2-7; D unclear. V was shortened by 8 bases and J by 4 bases, with 15 bases between the two germline ends. Germline assignment: CDR1 SQVTM and CDR2 ANQGSEA. The CDR3 has 12 amino acids.